The clone carrying this T cell receptor beta chain was picked up a small number of times. Its specificity is not known. Both 60 Vbeta primers and 13 Jbeta primers went into the PCR. In the authors' methods: Unique TCR beta chains totaled 80 million to 100 million in a later count, with roughly 10 million of them shared. The method was immunoSEQ multiplex PCR; TCRdb's version includes in-frame clones alone and lacks a portion of them. V and J calls and clone size come straight from that table; D and trimming were deduced from the DNA. This sample yields about 120,000 clones, of which about 80% are seen a single time; 2% to 3% belongs to the top ten. The sample is drawn from a study of cytomegalovirus exposure and HLA in healthy donors. Points from the study as a whole: Listed as cytomegalovirus-associated were 150 to 200 TCR beta chains. In a later analysis, donors in an Asian-associated ancestry cluster reportedly had fewer N-insertions in productive TCRs than the cohort mean.

Healthy bone marrow donors made up the donors. Germline CDR1 MNHNS, CDR2 SASEGT. Trimming cost V 8 bases and J 0 bases, with 10 bases left between them. The CDR3 length is 13 residues. The sequenced sample was PBMCs. V and J are TRBV6-1 and TRBJ1-1; a weak D match, TRBD1 (5 bases). This clonotype was obtained from a female donor in good health and CMV-seronegative. The CDR3 is CASRGTLNTEAFF. CDR3 DNA sequence: TGTGCCAGCCGGGGGACGTTGAACACTGAAGCTTTCTTT.